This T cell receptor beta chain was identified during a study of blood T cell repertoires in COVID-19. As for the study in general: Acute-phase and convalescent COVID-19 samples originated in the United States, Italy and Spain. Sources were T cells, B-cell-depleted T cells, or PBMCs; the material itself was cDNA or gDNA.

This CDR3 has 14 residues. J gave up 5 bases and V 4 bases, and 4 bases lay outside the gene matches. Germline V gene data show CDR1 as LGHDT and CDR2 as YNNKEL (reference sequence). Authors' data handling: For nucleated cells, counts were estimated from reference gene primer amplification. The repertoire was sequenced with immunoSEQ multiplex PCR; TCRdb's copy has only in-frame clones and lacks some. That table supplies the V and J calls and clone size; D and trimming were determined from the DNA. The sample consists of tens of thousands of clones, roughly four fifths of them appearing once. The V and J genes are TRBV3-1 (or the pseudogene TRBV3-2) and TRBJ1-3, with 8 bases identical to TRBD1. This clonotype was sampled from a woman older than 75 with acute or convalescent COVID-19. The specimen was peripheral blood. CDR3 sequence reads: CASSPYRGRNTIYF. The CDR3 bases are TGTGCCAGCAGCCCCTACAGGGGGAGAAACACCATATATTTT.